The following is a TCR beta chain sequence with its context. This sample is part of a study of blood T cell repertoires in COVID-19. About the study: COVID-19 samples collected from the United States, Italy and Spain covered acute and convalescent phases.

The authors' processing: Quantification of nucleated cells was approximated via reference gene primer amplification. The assay was immunoSEQ multiplex PCR, and TCRdb's table has in-frame clones only and misses some. Clone size and the V and J calls come from that table; the DNA yielded D and trimming. The sample comprises 120,000 to 150,000 clones, 84% of which are singletons, and about 5% rests with the top ten. The sample taken for sequencing was peripheral blood. The clonotype was recovered from a human donor in a cohort sampled during active COVID-19.

The CDR3 protein is CASRETGGNQPQHF. CDR3 nucleotide sequence: TGTGCCAGCAGGGAGACAGGGGGCAATCAGCCCCAGCATTTT. The chain carries TRBV2 and TRBJ1-5; the match to TRBD1 covers 8 bases. Germline V gene data show CDR1 as SNHLY and CDR2 as FYNNEI. With V trimmed by 6 bases and J by 2 bases, 3 bases remained unmatched. CDR3 size: 14 residues.